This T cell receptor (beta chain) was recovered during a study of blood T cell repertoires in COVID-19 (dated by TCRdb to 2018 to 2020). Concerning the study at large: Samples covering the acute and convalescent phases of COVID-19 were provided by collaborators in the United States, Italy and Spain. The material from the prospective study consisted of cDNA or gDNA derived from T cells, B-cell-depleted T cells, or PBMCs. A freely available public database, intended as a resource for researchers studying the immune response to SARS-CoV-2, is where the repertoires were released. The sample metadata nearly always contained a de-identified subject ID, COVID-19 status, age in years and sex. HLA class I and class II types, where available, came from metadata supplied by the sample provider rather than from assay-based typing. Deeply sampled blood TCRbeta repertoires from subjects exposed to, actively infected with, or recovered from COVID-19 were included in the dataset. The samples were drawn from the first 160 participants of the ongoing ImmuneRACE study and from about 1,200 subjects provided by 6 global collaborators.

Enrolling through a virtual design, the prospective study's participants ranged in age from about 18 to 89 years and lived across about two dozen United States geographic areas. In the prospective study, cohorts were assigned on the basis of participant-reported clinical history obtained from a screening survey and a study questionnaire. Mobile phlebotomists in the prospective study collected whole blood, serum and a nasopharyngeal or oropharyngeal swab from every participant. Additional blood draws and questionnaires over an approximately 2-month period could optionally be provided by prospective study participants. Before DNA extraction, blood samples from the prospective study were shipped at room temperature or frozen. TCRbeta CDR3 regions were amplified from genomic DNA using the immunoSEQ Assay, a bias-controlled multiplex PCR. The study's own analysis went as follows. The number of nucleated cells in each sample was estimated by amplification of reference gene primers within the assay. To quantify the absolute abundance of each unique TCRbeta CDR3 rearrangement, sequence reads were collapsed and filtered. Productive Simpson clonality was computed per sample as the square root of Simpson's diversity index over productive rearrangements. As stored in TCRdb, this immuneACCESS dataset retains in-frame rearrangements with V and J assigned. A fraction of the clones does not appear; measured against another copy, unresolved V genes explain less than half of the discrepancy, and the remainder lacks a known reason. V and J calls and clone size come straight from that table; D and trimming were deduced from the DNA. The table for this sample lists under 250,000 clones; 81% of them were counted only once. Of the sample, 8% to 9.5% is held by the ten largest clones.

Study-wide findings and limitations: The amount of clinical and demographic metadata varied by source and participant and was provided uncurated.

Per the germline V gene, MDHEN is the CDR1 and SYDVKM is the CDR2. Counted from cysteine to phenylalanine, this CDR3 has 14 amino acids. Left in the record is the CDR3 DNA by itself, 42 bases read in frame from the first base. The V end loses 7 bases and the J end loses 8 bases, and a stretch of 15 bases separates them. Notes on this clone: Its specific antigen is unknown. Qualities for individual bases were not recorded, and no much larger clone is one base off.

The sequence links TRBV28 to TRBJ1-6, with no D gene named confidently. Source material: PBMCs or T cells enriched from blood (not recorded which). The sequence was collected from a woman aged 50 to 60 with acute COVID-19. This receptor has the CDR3 CASMVGQRHSPLHF. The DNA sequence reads TGTGCCAGCATGGTGGGCCAGCGGCATTCACCCCTCCACTTT.